This entry features one T cell receptor beta chain sequence. Per the original data handling: The authors estimated nucleated cell counts from reference gene primer amplification. Libraries were prepared by immunoSEQ multiplex PCR; TCRdb keeps only in-frame clonotypes and omits some of them. V and J calls and clone size are given by that table; D and trimming were obtained from the DNA. The sample shows about 260,000 clones, roughly nine tenths of them seen only once. After removal of 1 base from V and 5 bases from J, the junction contained 13 bases not matched to a gene. This CDR3 spans 17 amino acids. Germline V CDR1 and CDR2: MNHEY, SMNVEV (reference sequence). Participant-given clinical history determined each cohort assignment. The sample comes from a study of blood T cell repertoires in COVID-19. Study-level information: The samples span acute and convalescent COVID-19 from the United States, Italy and Spain.

This chain connects TRBV27 to TRBJ2-7, with 8 bases fitting TRBD1. The sample was PBMCs or T cells enriched from blood (not recorded which). This TCR was sampled from a woman aged 18-30 years who had recovered from COVID-19. The CDR3, as DNA: TGTGCCAGCAGTTTATTACGGGCCCAGGGGGCTGTTAACGAGCAGTACTTC. Amino acid sequence: CASSLLRAQGAVNEQYF.